Below, one TCR beta chain is given with its context. This specimen belongs to a study of CD8 T cells in Susac syndrome. Random hexamers were used to reverse transcribe the RNA input (about 0.5 to 1 ug). TCRdb itself ran the immunoSEQ multiplex PCR reads through MiXCR, one entry per CDR3 protein. The table shows approximately 190,000 distinct CDR3 sequences, with 90% to 95% occurring only once. Trimming removed 3 bases from V and 3 bases from J; junction bases left unmatched: 3. CDR1 and CDR2 from the germline V gene are SGDLS and YYNGEE. This CDR3 has 14 residues. Sequencing of TCR beta was carried out in blood CD8+ and CD4+ T cells. The controls were healthy donors who were matched for age and sex. Both CD4+ and CD8+ T cells were negatively isolated, and TEMRA cells underwent FACS enrichment.

The sequence was obtained from a human donor in good health. The chain employs TRBV9 and TRBJ2-3; the match to TRBD2 covers 8 bases. Sequenced input: CD4+ T cells from PBMCs. The CDR3 is CASSAGLATDTQYF. The CDR3 coding sequence is TGTGCCAGCAGCGCCGGACTAGCAACAGATACGCAGTATTTT.